This TCR beta chain is from a study of T cell changes during pregnancy in multiple sclerosis. Sequencing used immunoSEQ multiplex PCR; TCRdb keeps in-frame clones, though not all of them. There are 55,000 or so clones in the sample; roughly 90% occur only once, and about 0.18% lies in the top ten. In this sample, this clone turned up a few times. V gave up 3 bases and J gave up 2 bases; unmatched junction bases: 10. Germline loops: CDR1 SGHAT, CDR2 FQNNGV. The CDR3 extends over 16 amino acids. Sequenced here: CD4+ T cells from peripheral blood mononuclear cells, sampled after pregnancy. The clonotype was recovered from a female donor in good health, enrolled as a control in a pregnancy study. This rearrangement joins TRBV11-2 to TRBJ2-7, with 7 bases identical to TRBD2. CDR3 sequence reads: CASSFGLRGVTYEQYF. CDR3 sequence (DNA): TGTGCCAGCAGCTTTGGGTTACGGGGGGTCACCTACGAGCAGTACTTC.